These 26 T cell receptor beta chains share one sample of origin, sequenced in a study of blood T cell repertoires in COVID-19. Sequencing used immunoSEQ multiplex PCR; TCRdb keeps in-frame clones, though not all of them. Of 240,000 or so clones listed, roughly 77% are singletons. Sequencing was done on a sample of peripheral blood. The origin of the receptors is a woman over 75 with acute or convalescent COVID-19.

The chain combines TRBV25-1 with TRBJ1-2; possibly TRBD1 for D (6 bases). The V gene's germline CDR1 is MGHDK and CDR2 SYGVNS. The CDR3 length is 13 residues. The V end lost 6 bases, the J end lost 3 bases, and 11 bases lay between the germline ends. The CDR3 spells CASRTGLDYGYTF. CDR3 sequence (DNA): TGTGCCAGCAGGACAGGTCTTGACTATGGCTACACCTTC.

This rearrangement joins TRBV5-1 to TRBJ1-3; tentatively, D is TRBD1 (5 bases). The CDR3 spans 16 residues. The germline V gene has CDR1 SGHRS and CDR2 YFSETQ. V shed 2 bases and J shed 0 bases, with 12 bases lying between them. The CDR3 sequence is CASSLGGASSGNTIYF. As DNA, the CDR3 is TGCGCCAGCAGCTTAGGAGGGGCGAGCTCTGGAAACACCATATATTTT.

This rearrangement joins TRBV19 to TRBJ1-1; 12 nucleotides agree with TRBD1. This CDR3 has 18 residues. J gave up 0 bases and V 5 bases, and 10 bases lay outside the gene matches. The germline gives CDR1 LNHDA, CDR2 SQIVND (reference sequence). CDR3 in amino acids: CASSSEPGTGGMNTEAFF. CDR3 bases: TGTGCCAGTAGTTCCGAGCCCGGGACAGGGGGCATGAACACTGAAGCTTTCTTT.

This clone was seen more than once but under ten times. The V call is TRBV6-5, the J call TRBJ2-7; 7 bases agree with TRBD2. The ends lost 6 bases at V and 5 bases at J; junction bases unmatched: 13. Germline V gene data show CDR1 as MNHEY and CDR2 as SVGAGI. The CDR3 has 15 residues. The CDR3 region is CASRPLEREPDEQYF. In DNA, the CDR3 is TGTGCCAGCAGGCCCTTAGAGCGGGAACCGGACGAGCAGTACTTC.

This clone appeared a single time. The genes are TRBV5-4 and TRBJ2-5; D is possibly TRBD1 (5 bases). Per the germline V gene, CDR1 is SGHNT and CDR2 is YYREEE (reference sequence). V was clipped by 0 bases and J by 2 bases, with 8 bases between them. This CDR3 is 14 amino acids long. CDR3 nucleotide sequence: TGTGCCAGCAGCTTGGGACAGAGACAAGAGACCCAGTACTTC. It specifies CASSLGQRQETQYF. The full variable domain, rest sourced from reference TRBV5-4 and TRBJ2-5, is ETGVTQSPTHLIKTRGQQVTLRCSSQSGHNTVSWYQQALGQGPQFIFQYYREEENGRGNFPPRFSGLQFPNYSSELNVNALELDDSALYLCASSLGQRQETQYFGPGTRLLVL.

The chain links TRBV6-1 to TRBJ2-3, with 7 bases identical to TRBD1. V dropped 2 bases and J dropped 3; count of bases not matched to a gene: 5. The germline CDR1 and CDR2 sequences are MNHNS and SASEGT. The CDR3 sequence is 15 residues long. This CDR3 reads CASSERQGVTDTQYF. CDR3 sequence (DNA): TGTGCCAGCAGTGAAAGACAGGGAGTAACAGATACGCAGTATTTT.

The chain couples TRBV5-5 to TRBJ2-1; TRBD2 matches at 9 bases. J was trimmed by 3 bases and V by 4 bases; bases with no gene match: 2. The germline V gene encodes CDR1 SGHKS and CDR2 YYEKEE (reference sequence). The CDR3 contains 14 residues. The DNA for the CDR3 is TGTGCCAGCAGCCGGACTAGCGACTACAATGAGCAGTTCTTC. It yields the protein CASSRTSDYNEQFF.

The chain combines TRBV5-1 with TRBJ2-1, with 9 bases aligning to TRBD1. CDR1 is SGHRS, CDR2 YFSETQ, per germline. The CDR3 totals 16 residues. The junction had 10 bases not matched to a gene; V was cut back by 2 bases and J by 7 bases. Written as DNA, the CDR3 is TGCGCCAGCAGCTTATTCCGGGACAGGGCTAATAATGAGCAGTTCTTC. Protein product: CASSLFRDRANNEQFF.

V usage is TRBV5-1 and J usage is TRBJ1-3, with unresolved D. The CDR3 is 16 amino acids. V was pared by 0 bases and J by 0 bases, with 10 bases between. The germline V gene encodes CDR1 SGHRS and CDR2 YFSETQ. CDR3 nucleotides: TGCGCCAGCAGCTTGGAACCGGGAGCCTCTGGAAACACCATATATTTT. As protein: CASSLEPGASGNTIYF.

In regard to this clone: Other DNA sequences of this sample code for an identical CDR3. The chain is built from TRBV9 and TRBJ2-3; D might be TRBD2 (6 bases). Germline values: CDR1 SGDLS, CDR2 YYNGEE. V was cut by 0 bases and J by 0 bases, with 11 bases left in between. The length of the CDR3 is 16 residues. CDR3 residues: CASSVGGGASTDTQYF. For the CDR3, the DNA is TGTGCCAGCAGCGTAGGGGGCGGGGCTAGCACAGATACGCAGTATTTT. Together with reference TRBV9 and TRBJ2-3, the CDR3 gives the full variable domain: DSGVTQTPKHLITATGQRVTLRCSPRSGDLSVYWYQQSLDQGLQFLIQYYNGEERAKGNILERFSAQQFPDLHSELNLSSLELGDSALYFCASSVGGGASTDTQYFGPGTRLTVL.

The chain links TRBV2 to TRBJ1-3; 9 nucleotides align to TRBD1. Per the germline V gene, CDR1 is SNHLY and CDR2 is FYNNEI. CDR3 length equals 15 residues. Trimming removed 6 bases from V and 0 bases from J; junction bases left unmatched: 3. CDR3 sequence (DNA): TGTGCCAGCAGCGTGGGACAGGGCTCTGGAAACACCATATATTTT. Translating it yields CASSVGQGSGNTIYF.

The chain employs TRBV5-1 and TRBJ2-4, with 7 bases matching TRBD1. The CDR3 contains 14 residues. Germline V gene data show CDR1 as SGHRS and CDR2 as YFSETQ. V shed 0 bases and J 8 bases; nucleotides not matched to a gene: 5. CDR3 nucleotide sequence: TGCGCCAGCAGCTTGGAAGGGGGCGCGGACATTCAGTACTTC. It yields the protein CASSLEGGADIQYF.

The rearrangement links TRBV30 to TRBJ1-3, with D unresolved. V lost 4 bases and J 7 bases, leaving 8 bases between the germline ends. CDR3 length: 11 residues. Germline V gene sequence: CDR1 GTSNPN, CDR2 SVGIG (reference sequence). CDR3: CAWTSGNTIYF. The CDR3 DNA sequence: TGTGCCTGGACTAGTGGTAACACCATATATTTT.

This chain links TRBV29-1 with TRBJ1-1; D is possibly TRBD1 (5 bases). The germline gives CDR1 SQVTM, CDR2 ANQGSEA. Trimming took off 7 bases at V and 4 bases at J, with 13 bases between the two ends. This CDR3 region has 12 residues. The CDR3 nucleotides read TGCAGCGCCGACAGTGTGGCCACTGAAGCTTTCTTT. Translation: CSADSVATEAFF.

V usage is TRBV19 and J usage is TRBJ1-2; tentatively, D is TRBD1 (6 bases). The CDR3 has 16 amino acids. V lost 8 bases to trimming and J lost 2 bases, with 21 bases between them. The germline gives CDR1 LNHDA, CDR2 SQIVND (reference sequence). The CDR3: CASAQDSLGVNYGYTF. CDR3 DNA sequence: TGTGCCAGTGCCCAGGACAGTCTGGGAGTGAACTATGGCTACACCTTC.

The chain has TRBV7-8 and TRBJ2-3; TRBD2 aligns across 12 bases. This CDR3 is 16 amino acids long. The V and J ends lost 4 bases and 3 bases, in that order; junction bases with no gene match: 5. Germline-derived CDR1 and CDR2 are SGHVS and FQNEAQ. Here the CDR3 DNA reads TGTGCCAGCAGCTCGCGACTAGCGGGGGTTACAGATACGCAGTATTTT. Protein sequence: CASSSRLAGVTDTQYF.

A remark on this clone: The sample contains more than one DNA sequence encoding this CDR3. This rearrangement joins TRBV5-4 to TRBJ2-3; 11 nucleotides line up with TRBD2. Losses at the gene ends were 2 bases for V and 0 bases for J; bases not matched to a gene: 5. CDR1 SGHNT and CDR2 YYREEE come from the germline V gene (reference sequence). The CDR3 extends over 17 amino acids. The CDR3 reads CASSFPGTSGSTDTQYF. The CDR3 coding sequence is TGTGCCAGCAGCTTTCCTGGGACTAGCGGTAGCACAGATACGCAGTATTTT.

The V call is TRBV5-1, the J call TRBJ1-4; D unclear. CDR1 is SGHRS, CDR2 YFSETQ, per germline. CDR3 length: 13 amino acids. With 0 bases removed from V and 5 bases from J, the gap between germline ends came to 5 bases. CDR3 sequence (DNA): TGCGCCAGCAGCTTGGACAGAAATGAAAAACTGTTTTTT. Translating it yields CASSLDRNEKLFF.

Turning to this clone: This specimen includes other DNA sequences encoding the same CDR3. This sequence joins TRBV12-5 and TRBJ2-5; D unresolved. V was shortened by 3 bases and J by 5 bases, with 4 bases between the two germline ends. Germline CDR1 is LGHNT and CDR2 is FRNRAP. The CDR3 extends over 11 amino acids. DNA of the CDR3: TGTGCTAGTGGTTTCCGGGAGACCCAGTACTTC. Its translation: CASGFRETQYF.

J is TRBJ1-6 and V is TRBV6-5; a possible D gene is TRBD1 (6 bases). V was shortened by 6 bases and J by 2 bases, with 11 bases between the two germline ends. Germline V CDR1 and CDR2: MNHEY, SVGAGI. The length of the CDR3 is 15 residues. The CDR3 here is CASRPGGAYNSPLHF. CDR3 sequence (DNA): TGTGCCAGCAGGCCGGGGGGCGCCTATAATTCACCCCTCCACTTT.

The V and J genes are TRBV6-6 and TRBJ2-3; TRBD1 is a possible D gene (5 bases). Germline-derived CDR1 and CDR2 are MNHNY and SVGAGI (reference sequence). The CDR3 contains 15 residues. Trimming shortened V by 0 bases and J by 0 bases, and 7 bases separated the two germline ends. CDR3: CASSYSTESTDTQYF. DNA for the CDR3: TGTGCCAGCAGTTACTCGACAGAGAGCACAGATACGCAGTATTTT.

This clone was observed a handful of times. The CDR3 here is CASSARQSRHGYTF. DNA for the CDR3: TGTGCCAGCAGCGCCCGACAGAGTCGACATGGCTACACCTTC. The gene calls are TRBV3-1 (or the pseudogene TRBV3-2) and TRBJ1-2, with a possible D match to TRBD1 (5 bases). The V end was cut by 5 bases, the J end by 6 bases, with 16 bases between. Germline V gene sequence: CDR1 LGHDT, CDR2 YNNKEL (reference sequence). CDR3 size: 14 residues.

This clone came up many times. The chain couples TRBV9 to TRBJ2-1; 9 bases fit TRBD2. The CDR3 loop spans 15 amino acids. CDR1 SGDLS and CDR2 YYNGEE come from the germline V gene. Trimming at V came to 0 bases and at J to 9 bases, leaving 7 bases not matched to a gene. The CDR3: CASSVEAGGPSEQFF. The CDR3 bases are TGTGCCAGCAGCGTAGAGGCGGGGGGGCCTAGTGAGCAGTTCTTC.

The chain couples TRBV5-1 to TRBJ2-1; D possibly corresponds to TRBD2 (5 bases). The V gene's germline CDR1 is SGHRS and CDR2 YFSETQ. This CDR3 contains 14 residues. V was clipped by 6 bases and J by 5 bases, with 15 bases between them. The chain's CDR3 is CASKISERNNEQFF. CDR3 in DNA: TGCGCCAGCAAAATTAGCGAAAGAAACAATGAGCAGTTCTTC.

This clone was seen more than once but under ten times. The V gene is TRBV21-1, the J gene TRBJ2-1; the D call of TRBD2 is as the table states it, not checked on the DNA. TRBV21-1 is a pseudogene. The CDR3 spans 16 residues. CDR3 nucleotide sequence: TGTGCCAGCAGGAAGCCCAGCGAGGACTTTCCCAATGAGCAGTTCTTC. Translating it yields CASRKPSEDFPNEQFF.

This clone was counted between two and nine times. CDR3 sequence reads: CASSRVDRGSYTF. In DNA, the CDR3 is TGCGCCAGCAGCCGAGTGGACAGGGGTAGCTACACCTTC. The V gene is TRBV4-3, the J gene TRBJ1-2; 9 nucleotides align to TRBD1. Germline V gene sequence: CDR1 LGHNA, CDR2 YSLEER. The CDR3 runs 13 residues. J gave up 9 bases and V 4 bases, and 6 bases lay outside the gene matches.